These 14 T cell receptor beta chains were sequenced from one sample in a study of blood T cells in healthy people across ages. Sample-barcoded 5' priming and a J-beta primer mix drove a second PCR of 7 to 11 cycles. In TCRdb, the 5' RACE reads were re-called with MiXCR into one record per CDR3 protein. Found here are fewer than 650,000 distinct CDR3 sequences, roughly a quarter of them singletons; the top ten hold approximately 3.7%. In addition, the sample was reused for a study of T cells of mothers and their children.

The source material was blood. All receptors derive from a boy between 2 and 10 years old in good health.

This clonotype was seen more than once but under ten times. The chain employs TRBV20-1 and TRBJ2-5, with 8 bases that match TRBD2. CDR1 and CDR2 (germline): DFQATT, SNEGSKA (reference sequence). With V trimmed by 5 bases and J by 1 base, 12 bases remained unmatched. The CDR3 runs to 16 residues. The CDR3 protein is CSARTETSAIQETQYF. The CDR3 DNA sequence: TGCAGTGCTCGTACAGAGACTAGCGCTATCCAAGAGACCCAGTACTTC.

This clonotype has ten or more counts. The CDR3 region is CASRRQGANYGYTF. The CDR3 region has the DNA TGCGCCAGCCGCAGACAGGGGGCCAACTATGGCTACACCTTC. The chain is built from TRBV4-3 and TRBJ1-2; the match to TRBD1 covers 10 bases. This CDR3 contains 14 residues. J lost 2 bases, V lost 8 bases, and 5 bases had no gene match. Germline V lookup: CDR1 LGHNA, CDR2 YSLEER.

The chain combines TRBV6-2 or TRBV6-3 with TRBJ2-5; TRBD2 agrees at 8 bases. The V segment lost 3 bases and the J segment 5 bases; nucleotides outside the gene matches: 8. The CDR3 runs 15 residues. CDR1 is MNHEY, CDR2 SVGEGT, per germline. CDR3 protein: CASSYQSGRSETQYF. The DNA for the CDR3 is TGTGCCAGCAGTTATCAAAGCGGGAGATCGGAGACCCAGTACTTC.

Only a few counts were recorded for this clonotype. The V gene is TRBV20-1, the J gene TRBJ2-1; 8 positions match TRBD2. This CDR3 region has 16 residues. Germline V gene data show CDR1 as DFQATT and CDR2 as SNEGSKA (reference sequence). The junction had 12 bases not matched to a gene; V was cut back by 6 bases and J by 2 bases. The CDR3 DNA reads TGCAGTGCGAATCCCTTTAGCGGGGCCGCCTACAATGAGCAGTTCTTC. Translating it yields CSANPFSGAAYNEQFF.

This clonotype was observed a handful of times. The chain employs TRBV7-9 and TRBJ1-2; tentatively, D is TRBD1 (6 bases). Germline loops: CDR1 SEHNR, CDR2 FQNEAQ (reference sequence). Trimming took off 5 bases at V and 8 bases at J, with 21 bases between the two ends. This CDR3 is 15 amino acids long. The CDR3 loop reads CASSPLGGPGQGYTF. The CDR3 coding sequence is TGTGCCAGCAGCCCTCTGGGGGGGCCAGGTCAAGGCTACACCTTC.

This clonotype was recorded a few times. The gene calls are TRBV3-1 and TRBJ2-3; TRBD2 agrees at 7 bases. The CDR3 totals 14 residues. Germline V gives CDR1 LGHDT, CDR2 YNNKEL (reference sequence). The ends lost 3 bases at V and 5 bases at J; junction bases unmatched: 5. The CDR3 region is CASSHGGGVDTQYF. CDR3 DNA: TGTGCCAGCAGCCACGGCGGGGGAGTAGATACGCAGTATTTT.

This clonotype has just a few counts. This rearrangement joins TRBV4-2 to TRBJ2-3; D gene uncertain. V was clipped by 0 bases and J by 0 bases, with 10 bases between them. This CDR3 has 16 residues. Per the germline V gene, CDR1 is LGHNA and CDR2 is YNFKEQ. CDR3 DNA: TGTGCCAGCAGCCAAGAAGACGGGTTAAGCACAGATACGCAGTATTTT. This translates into CASSQEDGLSTDTQYF.

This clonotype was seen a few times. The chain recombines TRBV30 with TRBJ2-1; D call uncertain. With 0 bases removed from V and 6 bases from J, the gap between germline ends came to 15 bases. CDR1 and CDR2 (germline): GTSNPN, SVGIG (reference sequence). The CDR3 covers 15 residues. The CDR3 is CAWSVQGRSGNEQFF. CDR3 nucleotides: TGTGCCTGGAGTGTACAAGGACGGTCCGGCAATGAGCAGTTCTTC.

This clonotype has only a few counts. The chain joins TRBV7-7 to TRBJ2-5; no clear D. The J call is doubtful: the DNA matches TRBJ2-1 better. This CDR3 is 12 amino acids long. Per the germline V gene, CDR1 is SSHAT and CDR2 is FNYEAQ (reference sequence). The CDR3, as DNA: TGTGCCAGCGGTCCGAGTGCAGATGAGCAGTTCTTC. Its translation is CASGPSADEQFF.

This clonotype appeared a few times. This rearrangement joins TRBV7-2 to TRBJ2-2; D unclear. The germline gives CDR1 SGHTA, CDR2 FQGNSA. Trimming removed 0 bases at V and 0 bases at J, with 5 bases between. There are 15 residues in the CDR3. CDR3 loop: CASSLAVTNTGELFF. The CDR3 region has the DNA TGTGCCAGCAGCTTAGCGGTTACGAACACCGGGGAGCTGTTTTTT.

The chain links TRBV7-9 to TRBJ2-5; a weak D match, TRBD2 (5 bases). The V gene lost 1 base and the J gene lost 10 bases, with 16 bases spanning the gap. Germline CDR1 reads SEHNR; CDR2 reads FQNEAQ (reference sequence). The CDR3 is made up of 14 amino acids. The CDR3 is CASSLGRWGLDQYF. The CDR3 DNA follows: TGTGCCAGCAGCTTAGGGAGGTGGGGTTTGGACCAGTACTTC.

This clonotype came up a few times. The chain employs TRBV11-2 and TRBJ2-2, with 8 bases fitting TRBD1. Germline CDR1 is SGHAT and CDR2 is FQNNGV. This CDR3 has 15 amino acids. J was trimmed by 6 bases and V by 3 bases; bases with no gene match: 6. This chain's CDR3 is CASSLRGRGPGELFF. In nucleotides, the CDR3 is TGTGCCAGCAGCTTGAGGGGCAGGGGGCCCGGGGAGCTGTTTTTT.

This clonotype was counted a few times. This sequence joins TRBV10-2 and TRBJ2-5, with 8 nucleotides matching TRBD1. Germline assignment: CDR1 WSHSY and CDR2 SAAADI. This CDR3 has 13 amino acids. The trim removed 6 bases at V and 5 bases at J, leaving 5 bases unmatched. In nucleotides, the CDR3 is TGCGCCAGCAGGGGACAGGTGGGGGAGACCCAGTACTTC. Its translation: CASRGQVGETQYF.

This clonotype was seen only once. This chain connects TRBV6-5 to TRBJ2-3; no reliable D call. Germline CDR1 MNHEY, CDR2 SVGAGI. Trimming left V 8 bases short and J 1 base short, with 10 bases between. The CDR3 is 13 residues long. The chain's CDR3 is CASQSPRTDTQYF. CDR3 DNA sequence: TGTGCCAGCCAGAGTCCCCGCACAGATACGCAGTATTTT.